Listed here are 3 T cell receptor beta chains from one sample, sequenced in a study of T cell responses to AZD1222 COVID-19 vaccine. Sequencing was performed with immunoSEQ multiplex PCR; in TCRdb, only in-frame clones are kept and a portion is missing. The sample has under 140,000 clones, 80% to 95% seen once. Sequenced material: peripheral blood, taken on day 0 of AZD1222 vaccination. The receptors come from an adult in good health.

Worth noting for this clone: Other DNA sequences in this specimen translate into the identical CDR3. The chain employs TRBV19 and TRBJ1-1; D unclear. With 3 bases removed from V and 5 bases from J, the gap between germline ends came to 10 bases. This CDR3 comprises 13 residues. Germline V gene sequence: CDR1 LNHDA, CDR2 SQIVND (reference sequence). This CDR3 is CASSIGVGTEAFF. CDR3 DNA: TGTGCCAGTAGTATCGGGGTGGGGACTGAAGCTTTCTTT.

The chain employs TRBV28 and TRBJ2-5, with 13 positions matching TRBD2. Germline V gives CDR1 MDHEN, CDR2 SYDVKM. Trimming took 3 bases from V and 3 from J; bases not matched to a gene: 4. The CDR3 runs to 16 residues. The CDR3 here is CASSLLGTSGEETQYF. The CDR3 coding sequence is TGTGCCAGCAGTTTGTTGGGGACTAGCGGGGAAGAGACCCAGTACTTC.

The chain joins TRBV12-3 or TRBV12-4 to TRBJ1-1; D is uncertain. Trimming took off 6 bases at V and 3 bases at J, with 8 bases between the two ends. The CDR3 is 12 amino acids. CDR3 nucleotide sequence: TGTGCCAGCAGCCCCCTGTACACTGAAGCTTTCTTT. Its translation: CASSPLYTEAFF.